The 28 T cell receptor beta chains reported below all come from one sample, sequenced in a study of blood T cell repertoires in COVID-19 (dated by TCRdb to the early 2020s). The library was obtained by the immunoSEQ multiplex PCR assay. TCRdb retrieved this table from immuneACCESS and kept in-frame rearrangements only. Not all clones are present; in checked studies, unresolved V genes account for under half, and no reason is known for the remainder. This sample lists roughly 80,000 clones; roughly four fifths were detected once. The ten biggest clones cover roughly 15% of the sample. The source material was peripheral blood. The receptors come from a man between 65 and 85 years old with active or convalescent COVID-19.

A few counts support this clone. The chain is built from TRBV21-1 and TRBJ1-5. TRBV21-1 is a listed pseudogene. The CDR3 covers 14 residues. The CDR3 protein is CASSVQTSFQPQHF. The CDR3 nucleotides read TGTGCCAGCTCCGTGCAGACTAGCTTTCAGCCCCAGCATTTT.

The chain has TRBV7-9 and TRBJ1-4; D perhaps matches TRBD1 (5 bases). Trimming left V 1 base short and J 1 base short, with 7 bases between. The CDR3 is made up of 15 amino acids. Germline loops: CDR1 SEHNR, CDR2 FQNEAQ (reference sequence). The CDR3 sequence is CASSLVGGTNEKLFF. For the CDR3, the DNA is TGTGCCAGCAGCTTAGTGGGGGGAACTAATGAAAAACTGTTTTTT.

This clone was seen just once. The rearrangement links TRBV28 to TRBJ2-2; a weak D match, TRBD2 (6 bases). The CDR3 consists of 15 residues. Germline assignment: CDR1 MDHEN and CDR2 SYDVKM. V was clipped by 7 bases and J by 6 bases, with 18 bases between them. This CDR3 is CASTQGLYRAGELFF. CDR3 nucleotides: TGTGCCAGCACCCAGGGACTTTACCGGGCCGGGGAGCTGTTTTTT.

The J gene is TRBJ1-1, the V gene TRBV24-1; the D is unclear. CDR1 is KGHDR, CDR2 SFDVKD, per germline. This CDR3 comprises 13 residues. V lost 4 bases and J 5 bases, leaving 10 bases between the germline ends. The CDR3 region has the DNA TGTGCCACCAGTGACTATCGGGGAACTGAAGCTTTCTTT. It yields the protein CATSDYRGTEAFF.

V and J are TRBV6-4 and TRBJ2-6; D gene uncertain. Germline V gene data show CDR1 as MRHNA and CDR2 as SNTAGT. There are 15 residues in the CDR3. The V end lost 4 bases, the J end lost 0 bases, and 7 bases lay between the germline ends. The CDR3 loop reads CASSAEISGANVLTF. The DNA of the CDR3 is TGTGCCAGCAGTGCAGAAATCTCTGGGGCCAACGTCCTGACTTTC.

This clone has more than one count but fewer than ten. The chain employs TRBV9 and TRBJ2-5, with D tentatively TRBD2 (5 bases). The CDR3 has 13 amino acids. From germline, CDR1 is SGDLS and CDR2 YYNGEE. V lost 5 bases and J lost 2, with 10 bases in between. The CDR3 DNA reads as TGTGCCAGCAGTGCCGGGGTGCAAGAGACCCAGTACTTC. Its translation is CASSAGVQETQYF.

V usage is TRBV5-1 and J usage is TRBJ1-3, with 9 bases identical to TRBD1. The CDR3 is 16 residues long. Germline V gives CDR1 SGHRS, CDR2 YFSETQ. V lost 2 bases to trimming and J lost 2 bases; unmatched junction nucleotides: 5. For the CDR3, the DNA is TGCGCCAGCAGCTTTAGTGGACAGGGGACTGGAAACACCATATATTTT. It translates to CASSFSGQGTGNTIYF.

V is TRBV5-1 and J is TRBJ2-7; 11 nucleotides align to TRBD2. CDR1 and CDR2 (germline): SGHRS, YFSETQ. The CDR3 is made up of 14 amino acids. J lost 4 bases, V lost 4 bases, and 4 bases had no gene match. CDR3 DNA sequence: TGCGCCAGCAGCGCGACTAGCGGGGTATACGAGCAGTACTTC. Translation: CASSATSGVYEQYF.

This chain joins TRBV6-5 and TRBJ1-5, with D unclear. The ends were cut back, 0 bases at V and 7 bases at J, with 10 bases in the middle. Germline loops: CDR1 MNHEY, CDR2 SVGAGI. The CDR3 is 14 residues long. CDR3 nucleotide sequence: TGTGCCAGCAGTTACTCGGAGGTCGTCCAGCCCCAGCATTTT. It specifies CASSYSEVVQPQHF.

V is TRBV28 and J is TRBJ1-4; 10 bases are a match to TRBD1. Per germline, CDR1 MDHEN and CDR2 SYDVKM. Germline trimming cut 6 bases from V and 7 bases from J; bases unmatched to any gene: 11. CDR3 length equals 16 residues. The CDR3, as DNA: TGTGCCAGCAGGCAACACCCCGGGACAGGGGTTGAAAAACTGTTTTTT. Residues: CASRQHPGTGVEKLFF.

This clone was seen more than once but under ten times. This chain uses TRBV19 with TRBJ1-5; D remains ambiguous. CDR3 length equals 13 residues. CDR1 is LNHDA and CDR2 is SQIVND in the germline V gene (reference sequence). The V and J ends lost 3 bases and 4 bases respectively, with 7 bases between them. The DNA for the CDR3 is TGTGCCAGTAGTATCACAGAAAATCAGCCCCAGCATTTT. It is translated as CASSITENQPQHF.

As DNA, the CDR3 is TGTGCCAGCAGGGTCGACAACCTTGGAAACACCATATATTTT. Amino acids: CASRVDNLGNTIYF. The chain couples TRBV6-8 to TRBJ1-3; D is unresolved. This CDR3 is 14 amino acids long. V lost 6 bases, J lost 3 bases, and 12 bases lay in between. Germline V CDR1 and CDR2: MNHGY, SAAAGT.

This clone was observed once. DNA of the CDR3: TGTGCCATCAGTGAGTCTGGGGGAGGAAACTACGAGCAGTACTTC. Translated: CAISESGGGNYEQYF. The chain uses TRBV10-3 and TRBJ2-7, with a weak D call TRBD2 (6 bases). Trimming shortened V by 0 bases and J by 3 bases, and 12 bases separated the two germline ends. The germline CDR1 and CDR2 sequences are ENHRY and SYGVKD. The CDR3 runs 15 residues.

The chain uses TRBV3-1 (or the pseudogene TRBV3-2) and TRBJ2-7, with 9 bases lining up with TRBD2. Germline V CDR1 and CDR2: LGHDT, YNNKEL (reference sequence). V was pared by 1 base and J by 1 base, with 5 bases of the junction left unmatched. This CDR3 is built from 16 residues. In DNA form, the CDR3 reads TGTGCCAGCAGCCAAGTTAGCGGGGGACTATCCTACGAGCAGTACTTC. It specifies CASSQVSGGLSYEQYF.

The table lists this clone with a few counts. This chain links TRBV5-1 with TRBJ1-2, with D possibly matching TRBD1 (6 bases). Germline values: CDR1 SGHRS, CDR2 YFSETQ. This CDR3 spans 12 amino acids. V was pared by 7 bases and J by 4 bases, with 11 bases between. CDR3 region: CASEQGRYGYTF. The CDR3 DNA follows: TGCGCCAGCGAACAGGGACGCTATGGCTACACCTTC. Supplemented by reference TRBV5-1 and TRBJ1-2, the full variable domain reads KAGVTQTPRYLIKTRGQQVTLSCSPISGHRSVSWYQQTPGQGLQFLFEYFSETQRNKGNFPGRFSGRQFSNSRSEMNVSTLELGDSALYLCASEQGRYGYTFGSGTRLTVV.

The chain has TRBV27 and TRBJ2-2; 8 bases align to TRBD2. The V and J ends lost 3 bases and 4 bases, in that order; junction bases with no gene match: 10. Germline CDR1 MNHEY, CDR2 SMNVEV (reference sequence). The CDR3 loop spans 17 amino acids. Here the CDR3 reads CASSFGVRGGSTGELFF. The CDR3 DNA follows: TGTGCCAGCAGTTTTGGGGTACGGGGGGGGAGCACCGGGGAGCTGTTTTTT.

The CDR3 DNA reads TGTGCCACCAGCAGAGATCGGTCAGGGGCCTCCTACAATGAGCAGTTCTTC. The encoded protein is CATSRDRSGASYNEQFF. The chain has TRBV15 and TRBJ2-1, with a possible D match to TRBD1 (6 bases). The CDR3 loop spans 17 amino acids. Germline values: CDR1 LNHNV, CDR2 YYDKDF (reference sequence). Trimming took 0 bases from V and 0 from J, leaving 12 bases between them. The full variable domain, rest sourced from reference TRBV15 and TRBJ2-1, is DAMVIQNPRYQVTQFGKPVTLSCSQTLNHNVMYWYQQKSSQAPKLLFHYYDKDFNNEADTPDNFQSRRPNTSFCFLDIRSPGLGDTAMYLCATSRDRSGASYNEQFFGPGTRLTVL.

This CDR3 reads CASQPGGRNQPQHF. In DNA, the CDR3 is TGTGCCAGCCAACCGGGGGGTCGCAATCAGCCCCAGCATTTT. The rearrangement joins TRBV21-1 to TRBJ1-5. TRBV21-1 is noted as a pseudogene. There are 14 residues in the CDR3.

This clone appeared once. Other DNA sequences in this sample translate to the same CDR3. The chain has TRBV5-4 and TRBJ2-7, with TRBD1 identical over 8 bases. CDR3 length equals 15 residues. Trimming took 0 bases from V and 3 from J; bases not matched to a gene: 5. The germline V gene has CDR1 SGHNT and CDR2 YYREEE (reference sequence). CDR3 DNA sequence: TGTGCCAGCAGCTTGGGTGGACAGGGCGGCTACGAGCAGTACTTC. Amino acid sequence: CASSLGGQGGYEQYF.

The chain employs TRBV30 and TRBJ1-2, with TRBD1 matching over 7 bases. From germline, CDR1 is GTSNPN and CDR2 SVGIG (reference sequence). This CDR3 contains 13 residues. V shed 5 bases, J shed 2 bases, and the junction held 5 bases outside the gene matches. The CDR3 reads CAWGDSPNYGYTF. As DNA, the CDR3 is TGTGCCTGGGGGGACAGCCCGAACTATGGCTACACCTTC.

In its sample, this clone was seen many times. The chain is built from TRBV6-5 and TRBJ1-1; D might be TRBD1 (5 bases). Germline CDR1 is MNHEY and CDR2 is SVGAGI. Trimming shortened V by 0 bases and J by 2 bases, and 10 bases separated the two germline ends. CDR3 length: 15 amino acids. The CDR3 nucleotides read TGTGCCAGCAGTTACTCTGGGGGGGGAAACACTGAAGCTTTCTTT. It is translated as CASSYSGGGNTEAFF.

This chain joins TRBV7-2 and TRBJ2-3, with 10 bases fitting TRBD2. The CDR3 totals 14 residues. Germline V gene data show CDR1 as SGHTA and CDR2 as FQGNSA. The V segment lost 5 bases and the J segment 7 bases; nucleotides outside the gene matches: 6. The DNA of the CDR3 is TGTGCCAGCAGCGAGCGGGGGGGCAGAAATACGCAGTATTTT. It specifies CASSERGGRNTQYF.

The chain links TRBV29-1 to TRBJ1-1, with 7 bases matching TRBD1. The CDR3 totals 13 residues. V trimming: 4 bases; J trimming: 1 base; junction bases outside the gene matches: 3. Germline V lookup: CDR1 SQVTM, CDR2 ANQGSEA. The CDR3 DNA reads TGCAGCGTTGTGGGACAGCAGAACACTGAAGCTTTCTTT. Amino acid sequence: CSVVGQQNTEAFF.

The chain joins TRBV5-4 to TRBJ1-1; D ambiguous. Germline values: CDR1 SGHNT, CDR2 YYREEE (reference sequence). The CDR3 is 13 amino acids. V was clipped by 7 bases and J by 3 bases, with 13 bases between them. CDR3 in amino acids: CASGLEEDTEAFF. CDR3 DNA: TGTGCCAGCGGCCTCGAGGAAGACACTGAAGCTTTCTTT.

This chain uses TRBV11-2 with TRBJ2-1; TRBD2 matches at 9 bases. Trimming took 1 base from V and 9 from J; bases not matched to a gene: 10. This CDR3 contains 16 residues. Germline loops: CDR1 SGHAT, CDR2 FQNNGV. The CDR3 nucleotides read TGTGCCAGCAGCTTAGGAAGTCTAGCGGGGAACAGTGAGCAGTTCTTC. This encodes CASSLGSLAGNSEQFF. Full variable domain (rest looked up from reference TRBV11-2 and TRBJ2-1): EAGVAQSPRYKIIEKRQSVAFWCNPISGHATLYWYQQILGQGPKLLIQFQNNGVVDDSQLPKDRFSAERLKGVDSTLKIQPAKLEDSAVYLCASSLGSLAGNSEQFFGPGTRLTVL.

The chain joins TRBV19 to TRBJ2-6; D remains unclear. The CDR3 covers 15 residues. V was cut by 2 bases and J by 0 bases, with 5 bases left in between. Germline V gene data show CDR1 as LNHDA and CDR2 as SQIVND (reference sequence). The CDR3 loop reads CASSIPNSGANVLTF. CDR3 DNA sequence: TGTGCCAGTAGTATACCCAACTCTGGGGCCAACGTCCTGACTTTC.

The rearrangement links TRBV27 to TRBJ2-1; D gene uncertain. This CDR3 is 15 amino acids long. From germline, CDR1 is MNHEY and CDR2 SMNVEV (reference sequence). V gave up 6 bases and J gave up 4 bases, with 16 bases separating them. CDR3 protein: CASSSTSIAYNEQFF. The CDR3, as DNA: TGTGCCAGCAGCAGTACATCAATAGCATACAATGAGCAGTTCTTC.

This sequence joins TRBV30 and TRBJ1-2; TRBD1 agrees at 7 bases. The CDR3 has 13 amino acids. From germline, CDR1 is GTSNPN and CDR2 SVGIG (reference sequence). The trim removed 2 bases at V and 4 bases at J, leaving 4 bases unmatched. CDR3 in amino acids: CAWSWGTAYGYTF. The CDR3, as DNA: TGTGCCTGGAGTTGGGGGACAGCCTATGGCTACACCTTC.